This entry lists 27 T cell receptor beta chains sequenced from one sample in a study of cytomegalovirus exposure and HLA in healthy donors. A multiplex PCR was run with 60 Vbeta primers and 13 Jbeta primers. Generated by immunoSEQ multiplex PCR, the TCRdb table keeps only in-frame clones and is missing some. The sample records under 150,000 clones, under 85% being singletons. Input material: PBMCs. Receptor source: a woman aged 35 to 49 in good health and CMV-seropositive.

J is TRBJ1-2 and V is TRBV5-1, with D hard to call. The CDR3 has 14 amino acids. CDR1 and CDR2 from the germline V gene are SGHRS and YFSETQ. Trimming removed 0 bases at V and 0 bases at J, with 6 bases between. Written as DNA, the CDR3 is TGCGCCAGCAGCTTGGACGGAGCTAACTATGGCTACACCTTC. Translating it yields CASSLDGANYGYTF. The whole variable domain, filled in from reference TRBV5-1 and TRBJ1-2, reads KAGVTQTPRYLIKTRGQQVTLSCSPISGHRSVSWYQQTPGQGLQFLFEYFSETQRNKGNFPGRFSGRQFSNSRSEMNVSTLELGDSALYLCASSLDGANYGYTFGSGTRLTVV.

The chain combines TRBV7-9 with TRBJ2-4; 8 bases align to TRBD2. This CDR3 contains 15 residues. The V gene end was trimmed by 3 bases and the J gene end by 8 bases; junction bases not matched to a gene: 9. CDR1 is SEHNR and CDR2 is FQNEAQ in the germline V gene (reference sequence). For the CDR3, the DNA is TGTGCCAGCAGCTTTGCCCCGGGGGGGTCGGACATTCAGTACTTC. Translated: CASSFAPGGSDIQYF.

This clone has only a few counts. The chain carries TRBV21-1 and TRBJ1-1; TRBD1 reflects the table's D call only, with no check against the DNA. TRBV21-1 is annotated as a pseudogene. This CDR3 is 17 amino acids long. For the CDR3, the DNA is TGTGCCAGCATTACCAAGGGGGCGGGCAGGGTGGGCACTGAAGCTTTCTTT. The encoded protein is CASITKGAGRVGTEAFF.

The chain uses TRBV15 and TRBJ1-4, with TRBD1 identical over 8 bases. CDR3 size: 17 residues. Germline CDR1 is LNHNV and CDR2 is YYDKDF (reference sequence). V lost 0 bases to trimming and J lost 0 bases; unmatched junction nucleotides: 3. The CDR3 protein is CATSRDHRGATNEKLFF. The CDR3 bases are TGTGCCACCAGCAGAGACCACAGGGGGGCAACTAATGAAAAACTGTTTTTT.

The J gene is TRBJ2-1, the V gene TRBV10-2; 12 positions match TRBD2. This CDR3 contains 17 residues. Per germline, CDR1 WSHSY and CDR2 SAAADI. V shed 8 bases and J 7 bases; nucleotides not matched to a gene: 15. The CDR3 nucleotides are TGCGCCAGCCCTCTAGCGGGGGGGCCCGTAGGTAGGAATGAGCAGTTCTTC. It codes for CASPLAGGPVGRNEQFF.

This clone has only one observation. The chain links TRBV4-2 to TRBJ2-7, with TRBD2 matching over 9 bases. This CDR3 comprises 16 residues. V was clipped by 0 bases and J by 6 bases; unmatched bases: 9. Germline V gives CDR1 LGHNA, CDR2 YNFKEQ. This CDR3 is CASSQERGGPWGEQYF. As DNA, the CDR3 is TGTGCCAGCAGCCAAGAGCGGGGGGGCCCTTGGGGCGAGCAGTACTTC.

V gene TRBV2 combines with J gene TRBJ1-1, with TRBD1 identical over 8 bases. The CDR3 covers 14 residues. With V trimmed by 7 bases and J by 4 bases, 8 bases remained unmatched. Germline-derived CDR1 and CDR2 are SNHLY and FYNNEI. This CDR3 is CASTHATGGTEAFF. In DNA form, the CDR3 reads TGTGCCAGCACCCATGCAACAGGGGGCACTGAAGCTTTCTTT.

The rearrangement joins TRBV5-4 to TRBJ1-1, with TRBD1 matching over 9 bases. Trimming at V came to 3 bases and at J to 4 bases, leaving 7 bases not matched to a gene. Germline V gene data show CDR1 as SGHNT and CDR2 as YYREEE (reference sequence). CDR3 size: 15 residues. As DNA, the CDR3 is TGTGCCAGCAGCTGGAGGGACAGGGAGGCCACTGAAGCTTTCTTT. Translating it yields CASSWRDREATEAFF.

The genes are TRBV7-9 and TRBJ2-2; 8 nucleotides agree with TRBD1. Germline V gene lookup returns CDR1 SEHNR and CDR2 FQNEAQ (reference sequence). V gave up 3 bases and J gave up 9 bases; unmatched junction bases: 3. This CDR3 has 13 amino acids. The CDR3, as DNA: TGTGCCAGCAGCTTGACAGGGGATAGGGAGCTGTTTTTT. It codes for CASSLTGDRELFF.

J is TRBJ2-2 and V is TRBV5-1; the D gene is possibly TRBD2 (5 bases). Germline assignment: CDR1 SGHRS and CDR2 YFSETQ. CDR3 size: 15 residues. V shed 0 bases and J shed 4 bases, with 10 bases lying between them. The CDR3 DNA follows: TGCGCCAGCAGCTTGGGGGCGGGCGGCACCGGGGAGCTGTTTTTT. Residues: CASSLGAGGTGELFF.

The rearrangement joins TRBV18 to TRBJ2-7, with a possible D match to TRBD2 (6 bases). The CDR3 runs 13 residues. The V gene's germline CDR1 is KGHSH and CDR2 LQKENI. V lost 5 bases to trimming and J lost 4 bases, with 12 bases between them. The CDR3 sequence: CASSSGVWYEQYF. The DNA for the CDR3 is TGTGCCAGCTCATCGGGAGTTTGGTACGAGCAGTACTTC.

V usage is TRBV6-5 and J usage is TRBJ2-3; TRBD2 agrees at 7 bases. CDR1 is MNHEY, CDR2 SVGAGI, per germline. Unmatched junction bases numbered 6, after V lost 5 bases and J lost 4 bases. This CDR3 has 14 amino acids. The CDR3 DNA is TGTGCCAGCAGTCGCCGACTAGCCTCAGATACGCAGTATTTT. Encoded protein: CASSRRLASDTQYF.

This sequence joins TRBV7-9 and TRBJ1-1, with 9 bases aligning to TRBD1. Germline V gene sequence: CDR1 SEHNR, CDR2 FQNEAQ (reference sequence). This CDR3 contains 13 residues. The ends lost 7 bases at V and 4 bases at J; junction bases unmatched: 4. The CDR3 reads CASNDRGSTEAFF. As DNA, the CDR3 is TGTGCCAGCAACGACAGGGGGAGCACTGAAGCTTTCTTT.

The V gene is TRBV6-5, the J gene TRBJ1-1; D may be TRBD1 (6 bases). Per germline, CDR1 MNHEY and CDR2 SVGAGI. CDR3 size: 14 residues. V was shortened by 4 bases and J by 8 bases, with 17 bases between the two germline ends. CDR3 region: CASSSTDRNREAFF. CDR3 sequence (DNA): TGTGCCAGCAGTTCGACGGACAGAAACCGAGAAGCTTTCTTT.

The chain uses TRBV10-2 and TRBJ1-2, with 12 bases lining up with TRBD1. This CDR3 comprises 15 residues. CDR1 and CDR2 (germline): WSHSY, SAAADI. Trimming took 6 bases from V and 4 from J; bases not matched to a gene: 6. The CDR3 nucleotides are TGCGCCAGCAGCCCGGGACAGGGGGCAGTCTATGGCTACACCTTC. Translating it yields CASSPGQGAVYGYTF.

The genes are TRBV7-3 and TRBJ2-5; 8 bases fit TRBD2. V lost 5 bases and J lost 2; bases outside the gene matches: 7. CDR1 and CDR2 (germline): SGHTA, FQGTGA. The CDR3 is 15 residues long. The CDR3 is CASSQTSVPQETQYF. The DNA for the CDR3 is TGTGCCAGCAGCCAGACTAGCGTTCCTCAAGAGACCCAGTACTTC.

V gene TRBV28 combines with J gene TRBJ1-6; D is ambiguous. This CDR3 spans 13 amino acids. CDR1 and CDR2 from the germline V gene are MDHEN and SYDVKM. The germline V and J ends were trimmed by 5 bases and 10 bases, with 12 bases remaining between them. The DNA of the CDR3 is TGTGCCAGCAGTCTGATAACAAGATCACCCCTCCACTTT. This gives the protein CASSLITRSPLHF.

This clone was counted between two and nine times. The chain has TRBV7-2 and TRBJ2-3; possible D gene TRBD2, 6 bases. Trimming cost V 5 bases and J 4 bases, with 13 bases left between them. Germline V gene lookup returns CDR1 SGHTA and CDR2 FQGNSA. The CDR3 spans 14 residues. Here the CDR3 DNA reads TGTGCCAGCAGCAGGCCCCCTAGCGCAGATACGCAGTATTTT. Its protein is CASSRPPSADTQYF.

This clone turned up a few times. The chain uses TRBV2 and TRBJ2-7, with a tentative D call TRBD2 (5 bases). Germline-derived CDR1 and CDR2 are SNHLY and FYNNEI. This CDR3 is built from 13 residues. V was clipped by 4 bases and J by 7 bases, with 14 bases between them. CDR3 residues: CASSGGISGEQYF. CDR3 DNA: TGTGCCAGCAGTGGGGGTATCTCGGGAGAGCAGTACTTC.

This clone was seen a single time. V is TRBV9 and J is TRBJ2-3, with 8 bases matching TRBD2. The germline V gene encodes CDR1 SGDLS and CDR2 YYNGEE. Germline trimming cut 1 base from V and 3 bases from J; bases unmatched to any gene: 1. This CDR3 contains 14 residues. The CDR3 DNA reads TGTGCCAGCAGCGTATTAGCGGGGACAGATACGCAGTATTTT. It specifies CASSVLAGTDTQYF. Combining the CDR3 with reference TRBV9 and TRBJ2-3 gives the whole variable domain DSGVTQTPKHLITATGQRVTLRCSPRSGDLSVYWYQQSLDQGLQFLIQYYNGEERAKGNILERFSAQQFPDLHSELNLSSLELGDSALYFCASSVLAGTDTQYFGPGTRLTVL.

This chain links TRBV7-9 with TRBJ1-4; 8 nucleotides agree with TRBD1. After removal of 3 bases from V and 7 bases from J, the junction contained 4 bases not matched to a gene. The germline CDR1 and CDR2 sequences are SEHNR and FQNEAQ (reference sequence). The CDR3 sequence is 14 residues long. The DNA of the CDR3 is TGTGCCAGCAGCTTCTCAGGGGGCTGTGAAAAACTGTTTTTT. It encodes CASSFSGGCEKLFF.

The V and J genes are TRBV6-1 and TRBJ1-2; perhaps TRBD1 as D (6 bases). Trimming stripped 2 bases from V and 8 bases from J, with 12 bases between. This CDR3 is 13 amino acids long. CDR1 and CDR2 (germline): MNHNS, SASEGT. The CDR3 sequence is CASSEREGGGYTF. CDR3 coding DNA: TGTGCCAGCAGTGAACGGGAGGGGGGCGGCTACACCTTC.

The chain has TRBV19 and TRBJ1-4; 9 bases match TRBD1. In germline, CDR1 is LNHDA, CDR2 SQIVND (reference sequence). CDR3 length: 14 amino acids. J was trimmed by 8 bases and V by 10 bases; bases with no gene match: 11. In DNA, the CDR3 is TGTGCCACCAGTGAGACAGGGGGACTCGAAAAACTGTTTTTT. Translation: CATSETGGLEKLFF.

V usage is TRBV4-2 and J usage is TRBJ2-2; maybe TRBD2 (7 bases). V lost 4 bases and J lost 0, with 15 bases in between. CDR3 length: 17 residues. Germline loops: CDR1 LGHNA, CDR2 YNFKEQ. The CDR3 coding sequence is TGTGCCAGCAGCCTCACCCCGGGGGGCGCGAACACCGGGGAGCTGTTTTTT. Encoded protein: CASSLTPGGANTGELFF.

The chain carries TRBV28 and TRBJ1-2; D is perhaps TRBD1 (5 bases). V shed 6 bases and J shed 7 bases, with 15 bases lying between them. This CDR3 contains 13 residues. CDR1 MDHEN and CDR2 SYDVKM come from the germline V gene. CDR3 DNA: TGTGCCAGCAGACCCCAGGGTGTCGGTGGCTACACCTTC. Its translation is CASRPQGVGGYTF.

The gene calls are TRBV6-4 and TRBJ2-3; 7 bases are shared with TRBD2. From germline, CDR1 is MRHNA and CDR2 SNTAGT. The V gene end was trimmed by 8 bases and the J gene end by 6 bases; junction bases not matched to a gene: 14. There are 15 residues in the CDR3. In DNA, the CDR3 is TGTGCCAGCTCCCGGGGAGGACTAGAACTGGATACGCAGTATTTT. Its translation: CASSRGGLELDTQYF.

The chain couples TRBV6-1 to TRBJ1-2, with D possibly matching TRBD1 (6 bases). Germline V lookup: CDR1 MNHNS, CDR2 SASEGT. The CDR3 contains 15 residues. The V end lost 6 bases, the J end lost 0 bases, and 14 bases lay between the germline ends. The CDR3 sequence: CASSPRTASNYGYTF. In nucleotides, the CDR3 is TGTGCCAGCAGCCCCAGGACAGCCTCTAACTATGGCTACACCTTC.